The 16 T cell receptor beta chains in this list originate from one sample, sequenced in a study of blood T cell repertoires in COVID-19. Libraries were prepared by immunoSEQ multiplex PCR; TCRdb keeps only in-frame clonotypes and omits some of them. The sample records fewer than 150,000 clones, around 88% being singletons. The source material was peripheral blood. These receptors all stem from a human donor in a cohort sampled during active COVID-19.

The chain has TRBV6-1 and TRBJ1-5; D is unclear. Germline V lookup: CDR1 MNHNS, CDR2 SASEGT. This CDR3 has 15 amino acids. V was shortened by 2 bases and J by 4 bases, with 12 bases between the two germline ends. The CDR3 spells CASSERSTQNQPQHF. CDR3 nucleotide sequence: TGTGCCAGCAGTGAAAGGTCCACACAGAATCAGCCCCAGCATTTT.

V usage is TRBV7-6 and J usage is TRBJ2-7, with 9 bases aligning to TRBD1. CDR3 size: 16 residues. The germline gives CDR1 SGHVS, CDR2 FNYEAQ. Trimming removed 1 base from V and 3 bases from J; junction bases left unmatched: 7. For the CDR3, the DNA is TGTGCCAGCAGCTTAGGGGGGACAGGGATATTCTACGAGCAGTACTTC. Its translation is CASSLGGTGIFYEQYF. Full variable domain (outside the CDR3, taken from reference TRBV7-6 and TRBJ2-7): GAGVSQSPRYKVTKRGQDVALRCDPISGHVSLYWYRQALGQGPEFLTYFNYEAQQDKSGLPNDRFSAERPEGSISTLTIQRTEQRDSAMYRCASSLGGTGIFYEQYFGPGTRLTVT.

The chain combines TRBV7-9 with TRBJ2-4; possible D gene TRBD1, 5 bases. V lost 0 bases and J 9 bases, leaving 15 bases between the germline ends. The CDR3 length is 15 residues. Germline CDR1 reads SEHNR; CDR2 reads FQNEAQ (reference sequence). In DNA form, the CDR3 reads TGTGCCAGCAGCTTAGCGGAAGCAGGGTCGGGCATTCAGTACTTC. Protein product: CASSLAEAGSGIQYF.

DNA of the CDR3: TGTGCCACCAGCGTTAGATCTGGGGCCAACGTCCTGACTTTC. The encoded protein is CATSVRSGANVLTF. The chain couples TRBV15 to TRBJ2-6; D uncertain. V lost 5 bases, J lost 1 base, and 6 bases lay in between. The CDR3 totals 14 residues. The germline CDR1 and CDR2 sequences are LNHNV and YYDKDF (reference sequence).

The gene calls are TRBV5-4 and TRBJ2-1, with 8 bases that match TRBD2. The CDR3 has 14 amino acids. Germline lookup yields CDR1 SGHNT and CDR2 YYREEE (reference sequence). The junction had 4 bases not matched to a gene; V was cut back by 0 bases and J by 8 bases. DNA for the CDR3: TGTGCCAGCAGCTTGGGGACTAGCTTAGATGAGCAGTTCTTC. Translation: CASSLGTSLDEQFF.

The gene calls are TRBV18 and TRBJ2-7; 9 bases agree with TRBD1. Germline-derived CDR1 and CDR2 are KGHSH and LQKENI. The CDR3 loop spans 13 amino acids. V shed 4 bases, J shed 5 bases, and the junction held 3 bases outside the gene matches. Here the CDR3 reads CASSQRQGDEQYF. The CDR3 coding sequence is TGTGCCAGCTCACAAAGACAGGGGGACGAGCAGTACTTC. Complete variable domain (other parts from reference TRBV18 and TRBJ2-7): NAGVMQNPRHLVRRRGQEARLRCSPMKGHSHVYWYRQLPEEGLKFMVYLQKENIIDESGMPKERFSAEFPKEGPSILRIQQVVRGDSAAYFCASSQRQGDEQYFGPGTRLTVT.

The rearrangement links TRBV6-5 to TRBJ1-6; D remains unclear. Trimming cost V 0 bases and J 6 bases, with 12 bases left between them. Germline V gene data show CDR1 as MNHEY and CDR2 as SVGAGI. The CDR3 is 16 amino acids. In DNA form, the CDR3 reads TGTGCCAGCAGTTACTCGAACCCAGAGCGTAATTCACCCCTCCACTTT. Translation gives CASSYSNPERNSPLHF.

About this clone itself: The same CDR3 also results from other DNA sequences found in this sample. This chain connects TRBV5-5 to TRBJ1-1, with D unclear. The CDR3 spans 14 residues. CDR1 SGHKS and CDR2 YYEKEE come from the germline V gene (reference sequence). With 0 bases removed from V and 0 bases from J, the gap between germline ends came to 6 bases. The CDR3 DNA reads TGTGCCAGCAGCTTGGACAGATTGAACACTGAAGCTTTCTTT. Translated, it gives CASSLDRLNTEAFF.

Only one count was recorded for this clone. The V gene is TRBV5-1, the J gene TRBJ2-2, with D perhaps matching TRBD2 (7 bases). Trimming took 5 bases from V and 2 from J, leaving 10 bases between them. CDR3 size: 14 residues. The V gene's germline CDR1 is SGHRS and CDR2 YFSETQ. DNA for the CDR3: TGCGCCAGCAGGGGGGGGCGAAACACCGGGGAGCTGTTTTTT. Protein: CASRGGRNTGELFF.

V usage is TRBV20-1 and J usage is TRBJ1-6; D uncertain. From germline, CDR1 is DFQATT and CDR2 SNEGSKA (reference sequence). Trimming shortened V by 3 bases and J by 7 bases, and 4 bases separated the two germline ends. CDR3 length: 11 residues. DNA of the CDR3: TGCAGTGCTAGCAAAAATTCACCCCTCCACTTT. Translated: CSASKNSPLHF.

V and J are TRBV5-1 and TRBJ2-7; maybe TRBD1 (6 bases). The germline V and J ends were trimmed by 4 bases and 5 bases, with 22 bases remaining between them. The CDR3 runs 16 residues. CDR1 and CDR2 from the germline V gene are SGHRS and YFSETQ. This chain's CDR3 is CASSRITGIGSNEQYF. The CDR3 nucleotides are TGCGCCAGCAGCCGTATAACAGGGATCGGGTCGAACGAGCAGTACTTC.

The chain combines TRBV15 with TRBJ2-7; 9 nucleotides line up with TRBD1. The CDR3 spans 14 residues. The V gene's germline CDR1 is LNHNV and CDR2 YYDKDF (reference sequence). J was trimmed by 5 bases and V by 5 bases; bases with no gene match: 7. CDR3 coding DNA: TGTGCCACCAGCGAATACAGGGGGCTCAACGAGCAGTACTTC. Its translation is CATSEYRGLNEQYF.

V gene TRBV18 combines with J gene TRBJ2-1, with TRBD1 as a possible D gene (5 bases). This CDR3 is built from 13 residues. Trimming took 3 bases from V and 5 from J, leaving 8 bases between them. The V gene's germline CDR1 is KGHSH and CDR2 LQKENI. DNA of the CDR3: TGTGCCAGCTCACCCAGGGAAAACAATGAGCAGTTCTTC. Its translation is CASSPRENNEQFF.

The chain links TRBV3-1 (or the pseudogene TRBV3-2) to TRBJ1-3; D possibly corresponds to TRBD1 (5 bases). The CDR3 totals 14 residues. V was trimmed by 1 base and J by 12 bases, leaving 16 bases between them. Germline CDR1 LGHDT, CDR2 YNNKEL (reference sequence). CDR3 nucleotide sequence: TGTGCCAGCAGCCAAGTCTATGGGGCAGGCCACATATATTTT. Its protein product is CASSQVYGAGHIYF.

This clone was picked up a small number of times. The chain joins TRBV19 to TRBJ1-1; 8 bases line up with TRBD1. Germline V lookup: CDR1 LNHDA, CDR2 SQIVND (reference sequence). V dropped 4 bases and J dropped 10; count of bases not matched to a gene: 11. The CDR3 sequence is 14 residues long. As DNA, the CDR3 is TGTGCCAGTAGTACACCCCTCGACAGGGGTCGAGCTTTCTTT. Translating gives CASSTPLDRGRAFF. The whole variable domain, filled in from reference TRBV19 and TRBJ1-1, reads DGGITQSPKYLFRKEGQNVTLSCEQNLNHDAMYWYRQDPGQGLRLIYYSQIVNDFQKGDIAEGYSVSREKKESFPLTVTSAQKNPTAFYLCASSTPLDRGRAFFGQGTRLTVV.

V usage is TRBV5-3 and J usage is TRBJ2-3; possible D gene TRBD2, 7 bases. TRBV5-3 is an ORF; its function is uncertain. CDR3 length: 18 residues. V shed 4 bases and J shed 2 bases, with 23 bases lying between them. For the CDR3, the DNA is TGTGCCAGAAGCCACTTAGTTGCGGGGGCCCTAATCACAGATACGCAGTATTTT. Encoded protein: CARSHLVAGALITDTQYF.